The rows below give T cell receptor beta chains drawn from one sample of a study of Graves' ophthalmopathy and Graves' hyperthyroidism. TCRdb ran MiXCR on the multiplex PCR reads and lists one entry per CDR3 protein. The table lists approximately 480,000 distinct CDR3 sequences, approximately 15% of them singletons. Sequenced input: blood. All receptors derive from a woman in her twenties or thirties with Graves' ophthalmopathy. Both conserved end residues are part of each CDR3. The order of the fields is V gene, D gene, J gene, clone size, CDR3 DNA, CDR3 protein. A D gene is named only where the DNA matches it firmly. Size values are once, few and many counts, or a class for expanded clones, and some rows have none.

>TRBV20-1|.|TRBJ1-5|many
TGCAGTGTCGCAGGGAGGGGAAAAGGTCAGCCCCAGCATTTT
CSVAGRGKGQPQHF
>TRBV11-2|TRBD1|TRBJ2-5|.
TGTGCCAGCAACCCCGGGACAGGGGTAGGGGAGACCCAGTACTTC
CASNPGTGVGETQYF
>TRBV12-3/TRBV12-4|.|TRBJ2-7|many
TGTGCCAGCAAATGGGACATTCTGGGGGAGCAGTACTTC
CASKWDILGEQYF
>TRBV19|.|TRBJ1-1|many
TGTGCCAGTAGTCTTCGGACGGGAAGGACCACTGAAGCTTTCTTT
CASSLRTGRTTEAFF
>TRBV10-3|.|TRBJ2-5|many
TGTGCCATCAGTGAGTCGGCCAGGGCGGAGACCCAGTACTTC
CAISESARAETQYF
>TRBV20-1|.|TRBJ1-6|many
TGCAGTGCTTCCCAATGGGGGGATGCTCATTCACCCCTCCACTTT
CSASQWGDAHSPLHF
>TRBV6-4|TRBD2|TRBJ2-6|many
TGTGCCAGTACCAGACTAGCGGGCGACTCTGGGGCCAACGTCCTGACTTTC
CASTRLAGDSGANVLTF
>TRBV11-2|.|TRBJ1-2|many
TGTGCCAGCAGCTTAGAGGAGGGGTTGTTGCGTGGCTACACCTTC
CASSLEEGLLRGYTF
>TRBV9|.|TRBJ2-2|many
TGTGCCAGCAGCGTAGGGCTGACGCACACCGGGGAGCTGTTTTTT
CASSVGLTHTGELFF
>TRBV6-2/TRBV6-3|.|TRBJ1-6|.
TGTGCCAGCAGTTACGGCGGACTTCAAAGGGATTCACCCCTCCACTTT
CASSYGGLQRDSPLHF
>TRBV27|.|TRBJ2-4|many
TGTGCCAGCAGTTTAACTAGGATCTCGATTCAGTACTTC
CASSLTRISIQYF
>TRBV27|.|TRBJ2-7|.
TGTGCCAGCAGTCTCCAAGGGTGGCAGTCCTACGAGCAGTACTTC
CASSLQGWQSYEQYF
>TRBV12-5|.|TRBJ1-2|many
TGTGCTAGTGGCCCTTCGGGGGTATTCTATGGCTACACCTTC
CASGPSGVFYGYTF
>TRBV30|.|TRBJ1-5|few
TGTGCCTGGAGTGTGCGGTGGGCAGGTCCCCAGCATTTT
CAWSVRWAGPQHF
>TRBV6-1|.|TRBJ2-7|many
TGTGCCAGCAGCGCTACTTCGGGTATTGGGTACGAGCAGTACTTC
CASSATSGIGYEQYF
>TRBV11-2|TRBD2|TRBJ2-7|many
TGTGCCAGCATCCCGACTAGCGGGGCTTACTACGAGCAGTACTTC
CASIPTSGAYYEQYF
>TRBV7-2|.|TRBJ2-5|few
TGTGCCAGCAGCAGTGGGTTGGAGACCCAGTACTTC
CASSSGLETQYF
>TRBV6-1|.|TRBJ1-1|many
TGTGCCAGCAGTCAGGCGGCGGACACTGAAGCTTTCTTT
CASSQAADTEAFF
>TRBV6-5|.|TRBJ1-2|many
TGTGCCACCGGACTGTTCGTCTATGGCTACACCTTC
CATGLFVYGYTF
>TRBV29-1|TRBD2|TRBJ2-7|many
TGCAGCGTTGAAGATCGCGGGGGGACTAAACGGGAGCAGTACTTC
CSVEDRGGTKREQYF
>TRBV29-1|TRBD1|TRBJ1-1|many
TGCAGCGTAAGACAGGGTAACACTGAAGCTTTCTTT
CSVRQGNTEAFF
>TRBV14|.|TRBJ1-2|.
TGTGCCACGAAGGCAGTCTACTATGGCTACACCTTC
CATKAVYYGYTF
>TRBV7-3|.|TRBJ2-2|many
TGTGCCAGCAGGCTGGGGAAGGGTACAGCCGGGGAGCTGTTTTTT
CASRLGKGTAGELFF
>TRBV27|TRBD1|TRBJ1-5|many
TGTGCCAGCAGTTTCTGGCAGGGGACAGGGAAAGATCAGCCCCAGCATTTT
CASSFWQGTGKDQPQHF
>TRBV28|.|TRBJ1-2|many
TGTGCCAGCAGTTTCTGGCATGGCTACACCTTC
CASSFWHGYTF
>TRBV6-4|TRBD1|TRBJ2-7|many
TGTGCCACAGAGGGGGACAGATGGGTTGCCTACGAGCAGTACTTC
CATEGDRWVAYEQYF
>TRBV12-3/TRBV12-4|.|TRBJ2-5|many
TGTGCCAGCAGTCCGTCGAACCGGCGGACCCAGTACTTC
CASSPSNRRTQYF
>TRBV15|TRBD2|TRBJ2-5|many
TGTGCCACCAGCAGAGATACTAGCGGGACTGAGACCCAGTACTTC
CATSRDTSGTETQYF
>TRBV10-3|.|TRBJ1-1|many
TGTGCCATCGGCCGGGACACTGAAGCTTTCTTT
CAIGRDTEAFF
>TRBV11-2|.|TRBJ2-7|many
TGTGCCAGCAGCTTAGTAGAGCAGTACTTC
CASSLVEQYF
>TRBV15|TRBD1|TRBJ1-5|many
TGTGCCACCAGCAGACTTGACAGGGAACAGCCCCAGCATTTT
CATSRLDREQPQHF
>TRBV6-1|.|TRBJ1-2|many
TGTGCCAGCAGCCTCACCGAGACAGGATTGGGTGGCTACACCTTC
CASSLTETGLGGYTF
>TRBV12-3/TRBV12-4|TRBD1|TRBJ1-5|many
TGTGCCAGCAGTTTGGACAGGGCGGATCAGCCCCAGCATTTT
CASSLDRADQPQHF
>TRBV2|.|TRBJ1-2|many
TGTGCCAGCAATATCGGAGGATATGGCTACACCTTC
CASNIGGYGYTF
>TRBV27|.|TRBJ1-6|many
TGTGCCAGCAGTTGGGGGATAACGACTGGGGGTGGTAATTCACCCCTCCACTTT
CASSWGITTGGGNSPLHF
>TRBV24-1|.|TRBJ2-2|many
TGTGCCACCGAGGAGGCGGGGCGCACCGGGGAGCTGTTTTTT
CATEEAGRTGELFF
>TRBV24-1|TRBD1|TRBJ2-2|many
TGTGCCACCGGGGACTCCGGGACAGGGAACACCGGGGAGCTGTTTTTT
CATGDSGTGNTGELFF
>TRBV12-3/TRBV12-4|.|TRBJ2-7|many
TGTGCCAGCAAACTACAGTACTCCTACGAGCAGTACTTC
CASKLQYSYEQYF
>TRBV19|.|TRBJ1-1|.
TGTGCCAGTAGTTCGCAGTGGAACACTGAAGCTTTCTTT
CASSSQWNTEAFF
>TRBV3-1|.|TRBJ1-2|.
TGTGCCAGCAGCCCTTTAGCGCGCTATGGCTACACCTTC
CASSPLARYGYTF
>TRBV6-1|TRBD1|TRBJ1-5|many
TGTGCCAGCAGACCGGGACAGGGAAGTCAGCCCCAGCATTTT
CASRPGQGSQPQHF
>TRBV11-2|TRBD1|TRBJ2-2|many
TGTGCCAGCAGCTTAGATTGGGACAGGGGGCTTGCCGGGGAGCTGTTTTTT
CASSLDWDRGLAGELFF
>TRBV20-1|.|TRBJ1-6|many
TGCAGTGCTAGAGATCGCCGTGGCAGCTATAATTCACCCCTCCACTTT
CSARDRRGSYNSPLHF
>TRBV14|.|TRBJ1-1|few
TGTGCCAGCAGCCGATCCAGGAACACTGAAGCTTTCTTT
CASSRSRNTEAFF
>TRBV28|TRBD1|TRBJ2-7|.
TGTGCCAGCAGTTTATCCCGGGACAGGGGGCTACAGTACTTC
CASSLSRDRGLQYF
>TRBV12-3/TRBV12-4|.|TRBJ2-2|many
TGTGCCACGAAGGGCTTGGTAGACACCGGGGAGCTGTTTTTT
CATKGLVDTGELFF
>TRBV11-2|.|TRBJ2-5|.
TGTGCCAGCAGCTTTTCCTTCCAAGAGACCCAGTACTTC
CASSFSFQETQYF
>TRBV5-5|TRBD1|TRBJ2-7|many
TGTGCCAGCAGCTCGGGGACAGGGGGCGCAATGGGGCAGTACTTC
CASSSGTGGAMGQYF
>TRBV24-1|TRBD1|TRBJ2-5|many
TGTGCCACCAGTGACGACAGGGGGACCCAGTACTTC
CATSDDRGTQYF
>TRBV7-9|.|TRBJ2-7|many
TGTGCCAGCTCCAGGGAGTCCGGTACCTACGAGCAGTACTTC
CASSRESGTYEQYF
>TRBV6-1|.|TRBJ1-6|.
TGTGCCAGCAGTGAAGCGCTCGGGTGGCCAGGCCCTTCGGCCCTCCACTTT
CASSEALGWPGPSALHF
>TRBV2|.|TRBJ2-5|many
TGTGCCCCCCATCGAGATCGACAGCCACCCCGGGAGACCCAGTACTTC
CAPHRDRQPPRETQYF
>TRBV6-5|TRBD2|TRBJ2-2|many
TGTGCCAGCGGCAACAGCGGGAGAGACACCGGGGAGCTGTTTTTT
CASGNSGRDTGELFF
>TRBV6-5|.|TRBJ2-5|many
TGTGCCAGCAGTTACGGCGGAGAGACCCAGTACTTC
CASSYGGETQYF
>TRBV4-2|.|TRBJ2-7|.
TGTGCCAGCAGCCAATATTTGGGGGTTGGCGAGCAGTACTTC
CASSQYLGVGEQYF
>TRBV20-1|.|TRBJ2-7|many
TGCAGTGCGCGAGGAGATTTCTCCTACGAGCAGTACTTC
CSARGDFSYEQYF
>TRBV27|.|TRBJ1-1|many
TGTGCCAGCAGTTTATCGATGGGGACGGCTGAAGCTTTCTTT
CASSLSMGTAEAFF
>TRBV6-1|TRBD1|TRBJ1-1|many
TGTGCCAGCACCTTGGACAGGGGGCGAACTGAAGCTTTCTTT
CASTLDRGRTEAFF